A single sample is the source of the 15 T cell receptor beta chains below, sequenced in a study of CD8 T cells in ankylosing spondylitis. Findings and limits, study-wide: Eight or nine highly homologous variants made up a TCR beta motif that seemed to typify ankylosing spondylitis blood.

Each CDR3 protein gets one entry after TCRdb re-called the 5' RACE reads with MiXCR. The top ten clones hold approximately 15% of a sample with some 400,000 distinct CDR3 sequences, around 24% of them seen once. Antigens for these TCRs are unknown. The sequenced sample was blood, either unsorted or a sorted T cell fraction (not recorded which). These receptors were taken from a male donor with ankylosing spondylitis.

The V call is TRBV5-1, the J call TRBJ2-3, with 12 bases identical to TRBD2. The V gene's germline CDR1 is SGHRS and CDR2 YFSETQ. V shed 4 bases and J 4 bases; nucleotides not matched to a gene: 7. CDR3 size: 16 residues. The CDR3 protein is CASSNSGTSGSDTQYF. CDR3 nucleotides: TGCGCCAGCAGCAACTCCGGGACTAGCGGGTCAGATACGCAGTATTTT.

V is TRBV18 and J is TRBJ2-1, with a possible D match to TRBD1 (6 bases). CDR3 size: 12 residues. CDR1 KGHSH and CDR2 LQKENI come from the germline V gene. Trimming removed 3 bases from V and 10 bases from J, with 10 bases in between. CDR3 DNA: TGTGCCAGCTCACCGCCGGACAGAGAGCAGTTCTTC. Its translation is CASSPPDREQFF. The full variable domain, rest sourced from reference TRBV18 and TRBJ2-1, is NAGVMQNPRHLVRRRGQEARLRCSPMKGHSHVYWYRQLPEEGLKFMVYLQKENIIDESGMPKERFSAEFPKEGPSILRIQQVVRGDSAAYFCASSPPDREQFFGPGTRLTVL.

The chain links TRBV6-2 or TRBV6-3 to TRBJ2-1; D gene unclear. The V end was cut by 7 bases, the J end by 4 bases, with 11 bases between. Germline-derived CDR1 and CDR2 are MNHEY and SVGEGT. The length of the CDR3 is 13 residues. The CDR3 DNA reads TGTGCCAGCACCCAGCGAGAGTACAATGAGCAGTTCTTC. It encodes CASTQREYNEQFF.

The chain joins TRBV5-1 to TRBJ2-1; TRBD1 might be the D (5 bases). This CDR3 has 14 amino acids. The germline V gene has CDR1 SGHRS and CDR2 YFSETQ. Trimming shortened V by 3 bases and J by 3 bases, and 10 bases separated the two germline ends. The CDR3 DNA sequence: TGCGCCAGCAGCTCATACGACAGCTACAATGAGCAGTTCTTC. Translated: CASSSYDSYNEQFF.

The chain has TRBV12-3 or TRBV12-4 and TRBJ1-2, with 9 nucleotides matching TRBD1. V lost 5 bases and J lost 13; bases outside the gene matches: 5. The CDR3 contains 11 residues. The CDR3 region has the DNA TGTGCCAGCAGTCGTGGGGACAGGGTCACCTTC. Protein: CASSRGDRVTF.

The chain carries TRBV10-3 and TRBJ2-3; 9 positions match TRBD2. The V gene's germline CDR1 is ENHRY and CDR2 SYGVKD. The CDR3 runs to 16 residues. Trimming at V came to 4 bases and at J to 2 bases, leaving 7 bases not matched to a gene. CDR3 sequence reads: CAISAGVAGDTDTQYF. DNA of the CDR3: TGTGCCATCAGTGCGGGAGTAGCGGGAGACACAGATACGCAGTATTTT.

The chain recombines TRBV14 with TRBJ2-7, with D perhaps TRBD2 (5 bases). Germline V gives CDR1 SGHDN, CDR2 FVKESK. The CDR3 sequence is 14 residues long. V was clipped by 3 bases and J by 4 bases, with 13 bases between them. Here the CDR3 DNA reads TGTGCCAGCAGCCACGGGGTTTTTCAATACGAGCAGTACTTC. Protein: CASSHGVFQYEQYF.

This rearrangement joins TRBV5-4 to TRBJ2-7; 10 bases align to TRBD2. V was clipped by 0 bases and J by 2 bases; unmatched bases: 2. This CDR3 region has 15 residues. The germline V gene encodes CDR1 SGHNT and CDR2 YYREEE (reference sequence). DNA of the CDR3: TGTGCCAGCAGCTTGGATAGCGGGAGGACCTACGAGCAGTACTTC. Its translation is CASSLDSGRTYEQYF.

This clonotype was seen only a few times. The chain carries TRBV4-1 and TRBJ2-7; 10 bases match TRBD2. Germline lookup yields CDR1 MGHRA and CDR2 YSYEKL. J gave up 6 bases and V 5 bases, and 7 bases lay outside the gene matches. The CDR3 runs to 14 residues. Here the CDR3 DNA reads TGCGCCAGCAGCTTTCTAGCGGGAGAACCCGAGCAGTACTTC. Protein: CASSFLAGEPEQYF.

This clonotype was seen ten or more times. The chain's CDR3 is CASSQGWGNTGELFF. The CDR3 nucleotides are TGCGCCAGCAGCCAAGGATGGGGGAACACCGGGGAGCTGTTTTTT. This rearrangement joins TRBV4-3 to TRBJ2-2; no firm D call. CDR3 length: 15 residues. Germline V CDR1 and CDR2: LGHNA, YSLEER. Trimming stripped 1 base from V and 1 base from J, with 7 bases between.

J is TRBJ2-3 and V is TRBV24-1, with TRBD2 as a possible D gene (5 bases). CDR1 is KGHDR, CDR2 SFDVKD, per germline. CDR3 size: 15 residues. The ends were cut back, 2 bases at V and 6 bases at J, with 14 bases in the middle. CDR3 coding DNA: TGTGCCACCAGTGATTCCGGGGAAACGCCGGATACGCAGTATTTT. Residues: CATSDSGETPDTQYF.

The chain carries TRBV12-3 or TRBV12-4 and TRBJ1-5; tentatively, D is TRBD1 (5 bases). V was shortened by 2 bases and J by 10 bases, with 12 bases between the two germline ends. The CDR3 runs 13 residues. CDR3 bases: TGTGCCAGCAGTTTAAGGGACCTAGATCCCCAGCATTTT. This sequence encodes CASSLRDLDPQHF.

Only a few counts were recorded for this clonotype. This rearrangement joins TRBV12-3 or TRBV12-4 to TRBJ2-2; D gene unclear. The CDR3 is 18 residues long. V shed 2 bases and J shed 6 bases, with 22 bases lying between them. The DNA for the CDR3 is TGTGCCAGCAGTTTACGACGGGTCGACTCACCCTTACCCGGGGAGCTGTTTTTT. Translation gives CASSLRRVDSPLPGELFF.

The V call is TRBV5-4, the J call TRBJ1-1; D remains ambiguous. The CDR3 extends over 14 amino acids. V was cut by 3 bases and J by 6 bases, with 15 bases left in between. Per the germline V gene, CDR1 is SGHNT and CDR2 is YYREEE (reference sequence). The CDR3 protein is CASSWLRSDAEAFF. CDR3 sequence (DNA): TGTGCCAGCAGCTGGCTACGTTCCGACGCTGAAGCTTTCTTT.

CDR3 region: CSATRTSGTTLSYEQYF. The CDR3 coding sequence is TGCAGTGCTACTCGGACTAGCGGGACCACCCTCTCCTACGAGCAGTACTTC. This sequence joins TRBV20-1 and TRBJ2-7; 12 positions agree with TRBD2. Germline lookup yields CDR1 DFQATT and CDR2 SNEGSKA (reference sequence). The CDR3 runs to 17 residues. V lost 4 bases to trimming and J lost 0 bases; unmatched junction nucleotides: 10.